This TCR beta chain comes out of a study of cytomegalovirus exposure and HLA in healthy donors. About the research overall: Early released data had roughly 81 million unique TCRs, all coming from HLA-typed donors. Study-wide points: In a later analysis, at a false discovery rate of 0.05, some 15,000 TCR beta sequences were associated with HLA alleles. Among TCR beta chains, those listed as cytomegalovirus-associated numbered around 180.

A note on this clone: Its antigen is not known.

In germline, CDR1 is SNHLY, CDR2 FYNNEI. This CDR3 spans 13 amino acids. The V end was cut by 4 bases, the J end by 8 bases, with 14 bases between. The PCR used 60 Vbeta and 13 Jbeta primers. TCRdb keeps only in-frame clones here, not all; method: immunoSEQ multiplex PCR. The repertoire has about 130,000 clones, around nine tenths of them found once; the top ten carry about 5.5%. The sequence was obtained from a woman aged 30 to 39 in good health and CMV-seronegative. The chain combines TRBV2 with TRBJ1-2, with D tentatively TRBD1 (6 bases). Sequences were obtained from PBMCs. Here the CDR3 DNA reads TGTGCCAGCAGTGGAACAGGGTATAGCGGCTACACCTTC. This codes for CASSGTGYSGYTF.